This T cell receptor (beta chain) was profiled in a study of siplizumab effects on memory and regulatory T cells. The study assayed about 10^5 TCR templates per sample. Measured with immunoSEQ multiplex PCR; TCRdb has only the in-frame clones, and not every one. The sample lists more than 95,000 clones, roughly 91% occurring once. With 3 bases clipped from V and 1 base from J, the junction kept 5 bases outside the gene matches. The CDR3 is made up of 15 amino acids. Per germline, CDR1 LGHNT and CDR2 FRNRAP. Findings and caveats of the study: Sequences below about 10^-5 frequency were poorly captured, limiting mapping of alloreactive clones. A significant reduction in alloreactive sequences traceable to unstimulated CD4+ memory cells was produced by siplizumab. It seemed that naive T cells were more diverse than memory cells and were major contributors to the alloresponse.

This clone was detected a few times. The antigen is unknown. The chain carries TRBV12-5 and TRBJ1-1, with 7 positions matching TRBD1. The source is a human donor in good health. The material sequenced was CD4+ T cells sorted from blood. CDR3 protein: CASGFGTASNTEAFF. The CDR3, as DNA: TGTGCTAGTGGTTTCGGGACAGCTTCGAACACTGAAGCTTTCTTT.